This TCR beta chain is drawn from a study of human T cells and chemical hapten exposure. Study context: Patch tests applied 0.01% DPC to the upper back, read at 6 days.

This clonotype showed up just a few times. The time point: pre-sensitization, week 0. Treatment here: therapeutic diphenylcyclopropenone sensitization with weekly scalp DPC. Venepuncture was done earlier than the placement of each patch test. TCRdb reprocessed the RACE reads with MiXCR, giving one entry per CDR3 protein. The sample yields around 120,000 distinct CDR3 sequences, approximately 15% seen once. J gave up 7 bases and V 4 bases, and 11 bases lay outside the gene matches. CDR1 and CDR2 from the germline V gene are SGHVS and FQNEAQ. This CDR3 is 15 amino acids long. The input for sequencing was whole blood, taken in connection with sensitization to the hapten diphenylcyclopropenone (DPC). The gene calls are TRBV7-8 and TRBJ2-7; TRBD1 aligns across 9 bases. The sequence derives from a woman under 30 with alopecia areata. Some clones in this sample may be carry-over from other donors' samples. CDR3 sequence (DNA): TGTGCCAGCAGCTCCATACATGGGACAGGGTGGGAGCAGTACTTC. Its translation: CASSSIHGTGWEQYF.